The TCR beta chain described here comes from a study of cytomegalovirus exposure and HLA in healthy donors. General study results and limits: Analysis performed later showed TCR beta chains linked to HLA being more clonally expanded than equally common others. Generally TCR sequences proved uncommon, though certain public TCRs appeared in numerous donors. Excluded: some indistinguishable V segments such as TRBV6-2 and TRBV6-3.

Remarks on this clone: The antigen is not known.

When sampled, the donors appeared nominally healthy, though they likely had unrecorded immune exposures. Germline loops: CDR1 MDHEN, CDR2 SYDVKM. The CDR3 is 14 residues long. The junction had 10 bases not matched to a gene; V was cut back by 8 bases and J by 5 bases. The PCR made use of 60 Vbeta and 13 Jbeta primers. This table comes from immunoSEQ multiplex PCR, and its TCRdb copy is limited to in-frame clones, with some not included. The sample gives about 99,000 clones, around 79% of which show up once; under 6.5% is in the top ten. This sequence was found in a man between 60 and 70 years old in good health and CMV-seropositive. The specimen was PBMCs. This sequence joins TRBV28 and TRBJ2-5; TRBD1 agrees at 8 bases. CDR3 amino acids: CASWTQGAWETQYF. CDR3 bases: TGTGCCAGCTGGACCCAGGGGGCGTGGGAGACCCAGTACTTC.